This TCR beta chain was identified during a study of blood T cell repertoires in COVID-19 (dated by TCRdb to 2020 to 2022). Regarding the study in general: Samples from collaborators originated in the United States, Italy and Spain and spanned both the acute and convalescent phases of COVID-19. The material from the prospective study consisted of cDNA or gDNA derived from T cells, B-cell-depleted T cells, or PBMCs. The dataset comprised deeply sampled blood TCRbeta repertoires from subjects exposed to, actively infected with, or recovered from COVID-19. A freely available public database, intended as a resource for researchers studying the immune response to SARS-CoV-2, is where the repertoires were released. The samples were drawn from the first 160 participants of the ongoing ImmuneRACE study and from 1,254 subjects provided by 6 global collaborators. Nearly every sample came with metadata listing a de-identified subject ID, COVID-19 status, age in years and sex. HLA class I and class II types, where available, came from metadata supplied by the sample provider rather than from assay-based typing. Broad study findings and their caveats: The amount of clinical and demographic metadata varied by source and participant and was provided uncurated.

Each collaborating institution followed its own protocols to collect whole blood in K2EDTA tubes. For TCRbeta analysis, collaborators shipped samples as frozen whole blood, isolated PBMCs, or DNA extracted from either of those sample types. Taken from cysteine to phenylalanine, the CDR3 has 14 residues. Only the CDR3 DNA stays, 42 bases, in frame from base 1. Sequences SQVTM (CDR1) and ANQGSEA (CDR2) are obtained from the germline V gene. Cut back by 3 bases and 3 bases, the V and J ends lie 11 bases apart. Worth noting for this clone: Its antigen target is currently unknown. Base qualities were left out, and no much larger clone turns up one base away.

TCRbeta CDR3 regions were amplified from genomic DNA using the immunoSEQ Assay, a bias-controlled multiplex PCR. Per the source publication's procedure: The number of nucleated cells in each sample was estimated by amplification of reference gene primers within the assay. To quantify the absolute abundance of each unique TCRbeta CDR3 rearrangement, sequence reads were collapsed and filtered. Productive Simpson clonality was computed per sample as the square root of Simpson's diversity index over productive rearrangements. In TCRdb, the immuneACCESS table is reduced to in-frame sequences with V and J assigned. These tables do not hold every clone; where another copy was compared, an unresolved V gene accounts for under half, and the others remain unexplained. Clone size and the V and J calls come from that table; the DNA yielded D and trimming. Counted in this sample were roughly 200,000 clones; around 90% of them appeared once. The ten largest account for approximately 0.5% of the sample.

This TCR was sampled from a man aged 50-60 years with acute or convalescent COVID-19. The sample comprised peripheral blood. This receptor chain uses TRBV29-1 and TRBJ1-4; possibly the D gene is TRBD1, per 5 matching bases. The bases are TGCAGCGTTGATTGGGAGGGGTCTAATGAAAAACTGTTTTTT. This sequence encodes CSVDWEGSNEKLFF.